This T cell receptor (beta chain) emerged from a study of memory CD4+ T cells and cytomegalovirus serostatus. This table comes from immunoSEQ multiplex PCR, and its TCRdb copy is limited to in-frame clones, with some not included. Here the sample spans approximately 52,000 clones, roughly three quarters being singletons. Germline CDR1 MNHNS, CDR2 SASEGT. The CDR3 loop spans 14 amino acids. Between the trimmed V and J ends, which lost 1 base and 7 bases, there was a span of 11 bases. General study findings and limits: Suggested: most of the CMV-linked TCR signature lies in CD4+ memory cells. A US-trained random forest predicted CMV serostatus with median AUC around 0.93.

The sort gate was single viable CD3+CD4+CD8-CD45RO+ cells for memory CD4+ T cells. Donors' CMV status reflects serum IgG against pp150, pp28, p38, p52. CD4+ T cells were isolated by positive magnetic selection. Comment on this clone: Its cognate antigen is unknown.

V is TRBV6-1 and J is TRBJ1-5; no clear D. Sequencing was performed on memory CD4+ T cells from blood. The receptor comes from an adult in good health and CMV-seronegative. CDR3 in amino acids: CASSEVGRYQPQHF. The CDR3 DNA is TGTGCCAGCAGTGAAGTGGGAAGGTACCAGCCCCAGCATTTT.